These T cell receptor beta chains were read from a single sample in a study of Ad26.COV2.S vaccination and SARS-CoV-2 variants. Assay used: immunoSEQ multiplex PCR; TCRdb lists only in-frame clones, some missing. In the table there are approximately 460,000 clones, 89% of which are singletons. The specimen was peripheral blood, collected in a trial of Ad26.COV2.S vaccine versus placebo. These receptor sequences come from a person between 18 and 65 years old who received the Ad26.COV2.S COVID-19 vaccine or a placebo. The CDR3 runs from the conserved cysteine through the conserved F or W. A D gene is named only where the DNA matches it firmly. Size is omitted from some rows. Given values are once, few, many or a class for expanded clones.

D	V	J	size	DNA	CDR3
NA	TRBV5-4	TRBJ2-2	NA	TGTGCCAGCAGTCCGACAGGGACTGGCACCGGGGAGCTGTTTTTT	CASSPTGTGTGELFF
NA	TRBV7-2	TRBJ2-3	NA	TGTGCCAGCAGCTTATCTCGGGTTGCAGATACGCAGTATTTT	CASSLSRVADTQYF
NA	TRBV28	TRBJ1-1	NA	TGTGCCAGCAGCCGGCCTCGGGTAGCTTTCTTT	CASSRPRVAFF
TRBD1	TRBV25-1	TRBJ1-6	many	TGTGCCAGCCGGGGAACAGGGGCTAATTCACCCCTCCACTTT	CASRGTGANSPLHF
TRBD1	TRBV6-2/TRBV6-3	TRBJ1-6	NA	TGTGCCAGCAGTTGGGGCCGGGACAGGAATAATTCACCCCTCCACTTT	CASSWGRDRNNSPLHF
NA	TRBV28	TRBJ1-2	few	TGTGCCAGCATTAGATCAGGGATCGACTATGGCTACACCTTC	CASIRSGIDYGYTF
TRBD1	TRBV25-1	TRBJ2-5	NA	TGTGCCAGCAGTGCAATCGGGACAGGGCAAGAGACCCAGTACTTC	CASSAIGTGQETQYF
TRBD1	TRBV4-3	TRBJ1-2	NA	TGCGCCAGCAGCCACCGGACAGGGGGCTCCTCTAACTATGGCTACACCTTC	CASSHRTGGSSNYGYTF
TRBD2	TRBV14	TRBJ2-3	NA	TGTGCCAGCAGCCCACCAACTCCTAGGGCCACGGGGGGTACGCAGTATTTT	CASSPPTPRATGGTQYF
NA	TRBV30	TRBJ2-7	NA	TGTGCCTGGAGTGTCCAGGCCAGCTACGAGCAGTACTTC	CAWSVQASYEQYF
NA	TRBV18	TRBJ2-1	NA	TGTGCCAGCTCACCACCGAGGACAGCAGGCTACAATGAGCAGTTCTTC	CASSPPRTAGYNEQFF
TRBD2	TRBV11-2	TRBJ2-2	NA	TGTGCCAGCAGCTGGACTAGCGGGAGGCTAGGCGGGGAGCTGTTTTTT	CASSWTSGRLGGELFF
NA	TRBV9	TRBJ2-5	NA	TGTGCCAGCAGCGTAGGACAACATCCCGGGGAGACCCAGTACTTC	CASSVGQHPGETQYF
NA	TRBV5-4	TRBJ1-2	NA	TGTGCCAGCAGCCCTAGGTTTACGGGGGCTGGCTACACCTTC	CASSPRFTGAGYTF
TRBD2	TRBV4-1	TRBJ2-1	NA	TGCGCCAGCAGCCAATACCCCGGGACTACTCCGGCTGAGCAGTTCTTC	CASSQYPGTTPAEQFF
NA	TRBV11-2	TRBJ1-1	NA	TGTGCCAGCAGCTTAGTTTTCGGGACTAATTTACAGGAGGCTTTCTTT	CASSLVFGTNLQEAFF
NA	TRBV2	TRBJ1-6	NA	TGTGCCAGCAGCTCTCAGGGATCTTATAATTCACCCCTCCACTTT	CASSSQGSYNSPLHF
NA	TRBV5-1	TRBJ2-3	NA	TGCGCCAGCAGCGCAGGGGACACAGATACGCAGTATTTT	CASSAGDTDTQYF
TRBD2	TRBV27	TRBJ2-1	NA	TGTGCCAGCAGTACCCGTGGAGCGGGGGGGCGCAGCAATGAGCAGTTCTTC	CASSTRGAGGRSNEQFF
NA	TRBV11-2	TRBJ1-2	NA	TGTGCCAGCAGCTTGGGGCCATATGGCTACACCTTC	CASSLGPYGYTF
NA	TRBV15	TRBJ2-2	NA	TGTGCCACCCGTAGCGGCTACACCGGGGAGCTGTTTTTT	CATRSGYTGELFF
NA	TRBV18	TRBJ1-3	NA	TGTGCCAGCTCACCGGGAAACACCATATATTTT	CASSPGNTIYF
TRBD1	TRBV19	TRBJ1-6	once	TGTGCCAGTAGTGAGGACAGGGGTTCACCCCTCCACTTT	CASSEDRGSPLHF
NA	TRBV12-3/TRBV12-4	TRBJ2-7	NA	TGTGCCAGCAGTTGGGGCAGCTACGAGCAGTACTTC	CASSWGSYEQYF
NA	TRBV2	TRBJ1-2	NA	TGTGCCAGCAGTGAATCCGGGGTCGGCTATGGCTACACCTTC	CASSESGVGYGYTF
NA	TRBV3-1/TRBV3-2	TRBJ1-5	NA	TGTGCCAGCAGCCACCCTGGAAATCAGCCCCAGCATTTT	CASSHPGNQPQHF
TRBD2	TRBV5-1	TRBJ2-5	NA	TGCGCCAGCAGCTTGGCTACTAGCGGGCGGGAGACCCAGTACTTC	CASSLATSGRETQYF